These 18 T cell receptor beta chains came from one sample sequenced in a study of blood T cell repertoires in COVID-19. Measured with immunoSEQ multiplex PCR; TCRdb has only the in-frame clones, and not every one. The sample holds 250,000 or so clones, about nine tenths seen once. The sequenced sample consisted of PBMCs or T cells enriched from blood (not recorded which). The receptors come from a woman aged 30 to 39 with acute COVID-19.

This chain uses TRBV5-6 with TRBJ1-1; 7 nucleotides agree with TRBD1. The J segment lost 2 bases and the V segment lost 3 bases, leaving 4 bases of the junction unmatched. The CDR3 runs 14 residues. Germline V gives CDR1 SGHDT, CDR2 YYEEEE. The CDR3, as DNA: TGTGCCAGCAGCTCGGGACAGAGTAACACTGAAGCTTTCTTT. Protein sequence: CASSSGQSNTEAFF.

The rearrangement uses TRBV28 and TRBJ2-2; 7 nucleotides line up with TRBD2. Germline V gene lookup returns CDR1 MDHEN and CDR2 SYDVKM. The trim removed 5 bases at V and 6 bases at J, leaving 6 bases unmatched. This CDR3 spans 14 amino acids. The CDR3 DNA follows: TGTGCCAGCAGTGCCGGACTAGGCCCCGGGGAGCTGTTTTTT. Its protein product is CASSAGLGPGELFF.

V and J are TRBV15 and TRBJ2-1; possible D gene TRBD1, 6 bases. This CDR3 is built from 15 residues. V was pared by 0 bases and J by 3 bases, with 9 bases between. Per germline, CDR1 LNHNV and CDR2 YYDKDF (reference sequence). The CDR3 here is CATSRDRGGYNEQFF. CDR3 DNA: TGTGCCACCAGCAGAGATAGAGGGGGCTACAATGAGCAGTTCTTC.

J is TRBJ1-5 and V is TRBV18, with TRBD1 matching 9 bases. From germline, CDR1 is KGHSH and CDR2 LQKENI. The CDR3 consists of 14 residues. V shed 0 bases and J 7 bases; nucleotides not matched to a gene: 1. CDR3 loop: CASSPPDRGQPQHF. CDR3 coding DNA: TGTGCCAGCTCACCACCGGACAGGGGCCAGCCCCAGCATTTT.

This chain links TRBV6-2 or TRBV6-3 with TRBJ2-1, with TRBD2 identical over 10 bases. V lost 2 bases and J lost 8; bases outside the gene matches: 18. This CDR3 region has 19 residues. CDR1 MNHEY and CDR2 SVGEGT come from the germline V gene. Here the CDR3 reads CASSYPSSSGRARIHEQFF. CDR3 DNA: TGTGCCAGCAGTTACCCCTCTTCGAGCGGGAGGGCCAGGATCCATGAGCAGTTCTTC.

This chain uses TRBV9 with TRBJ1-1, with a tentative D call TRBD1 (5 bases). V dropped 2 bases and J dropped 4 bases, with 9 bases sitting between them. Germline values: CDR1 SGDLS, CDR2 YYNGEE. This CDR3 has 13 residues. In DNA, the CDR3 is TGTGCCAGCAGCGTGGGGGAGGTCACTGAAGCTTTCTTT. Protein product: CASSVGEVTEAFF.

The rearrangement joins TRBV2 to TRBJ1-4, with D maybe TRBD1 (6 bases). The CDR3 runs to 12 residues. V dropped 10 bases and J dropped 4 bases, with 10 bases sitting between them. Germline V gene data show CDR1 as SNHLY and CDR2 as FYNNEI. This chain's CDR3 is CAIGQSNEKLFF. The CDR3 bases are TGTGCCATCGGACAGAGTAATGAAAAACTGTTTTTT.

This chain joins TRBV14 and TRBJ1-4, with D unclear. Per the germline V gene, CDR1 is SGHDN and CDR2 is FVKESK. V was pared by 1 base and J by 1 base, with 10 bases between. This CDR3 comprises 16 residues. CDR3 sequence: CASSQGLQRTNEKLFF. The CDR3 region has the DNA TGTGCCAGCAGCCAAGGTTTGCAGCGAACTAATGAAAAACTGTTTTTT.

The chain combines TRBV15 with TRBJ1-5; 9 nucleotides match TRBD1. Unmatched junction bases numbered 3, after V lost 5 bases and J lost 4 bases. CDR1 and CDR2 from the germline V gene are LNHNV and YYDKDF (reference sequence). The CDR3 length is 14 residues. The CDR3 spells CATSGTGWNQPQHF. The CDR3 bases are TGTGCCACCAGCGGGACAGGGTGGAATCAGCCCCAGCATTTT.

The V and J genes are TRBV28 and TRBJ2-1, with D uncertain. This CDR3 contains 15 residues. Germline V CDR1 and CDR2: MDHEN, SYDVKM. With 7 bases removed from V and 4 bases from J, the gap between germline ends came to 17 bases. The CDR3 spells CASTPDSSYYNEQFF. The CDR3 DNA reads TGTGCCAGCACCCCCGACTCCTCCTATTACAATGAGCAGTTCTTC.

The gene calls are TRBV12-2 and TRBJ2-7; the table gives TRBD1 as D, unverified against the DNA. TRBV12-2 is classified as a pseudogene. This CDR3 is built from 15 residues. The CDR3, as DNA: TGTGCAAGTCGCCCCCGACAGGGGGCTTCCTACGAGCAGTACTTC. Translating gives CASRPRQGASYEQYF.

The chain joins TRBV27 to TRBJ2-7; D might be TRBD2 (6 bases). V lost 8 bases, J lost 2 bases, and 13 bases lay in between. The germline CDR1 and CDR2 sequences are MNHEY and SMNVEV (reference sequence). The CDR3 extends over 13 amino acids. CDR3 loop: CASSGLTPYEQYF. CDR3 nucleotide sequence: TGTGCCAGCTCCGGACTAACCCCCTACGAGCAGTACTTC.

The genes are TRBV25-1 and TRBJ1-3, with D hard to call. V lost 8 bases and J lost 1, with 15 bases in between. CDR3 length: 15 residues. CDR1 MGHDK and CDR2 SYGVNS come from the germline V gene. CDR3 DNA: TGTGCCAGCGGGCCCGGGGAATTGTCTGGAAACACCATATATTTT. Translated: CASGPGELSGNTIYF. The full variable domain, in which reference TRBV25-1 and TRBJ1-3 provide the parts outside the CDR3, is EADIYQTPRYLVIGTGKKITLECSQTMGHDKMYWYQQDPGMELHLIHYSYGVNSTEKGDLSSESTVSRIRTEHFPLTLESARPSHTSQYLCASGPGELSGNTIYFGEGSWLTVV.

In nucleotides, the CDR3 is TGCGCCAGCAGCCATAGTTCGCAGGGATTGTCCGGGGAGCTGTTTTTT. Translating it yields CASSHSSQGLSGELFF. The chain recombines TRBV4-1 with TRBJ2-2; the D gene is possibly TRBD1 (5 bases). Trimming removed 3 bases from V and 6 bases from J, with 17 bases in between. CDR1 is MGHRA, CDR2 YSYEKL, per germline. The length of the CDR3 is 16 residues.

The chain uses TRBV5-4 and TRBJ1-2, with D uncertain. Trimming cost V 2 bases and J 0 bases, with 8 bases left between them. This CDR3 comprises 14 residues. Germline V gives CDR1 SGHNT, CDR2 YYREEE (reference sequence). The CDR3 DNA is TGTGCCAGCAGCTTTCGGGAAGCTAACTATGGCTACACCTTC. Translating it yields CASSFREANYGYTF. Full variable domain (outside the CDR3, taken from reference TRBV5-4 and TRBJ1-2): ETGVTQSPTHLIKTRGQQVTLRCSSQSGHNTVSWYQQALGQGPQFIFQYYREEENGRGNFPPRFSGLQFPNYSSELNVNALELDDSALYLCASSFREANYGYTFGSGTRLTVV.

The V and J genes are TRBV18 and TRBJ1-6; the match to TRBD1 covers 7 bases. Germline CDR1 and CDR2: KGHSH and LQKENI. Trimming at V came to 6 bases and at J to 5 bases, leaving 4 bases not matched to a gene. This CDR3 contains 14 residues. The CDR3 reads CASSAGTDNSPLHF. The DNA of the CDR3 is TGTGCCAGCTCGGCAGGGACAGATAATTCACCCCTCCACTTT.

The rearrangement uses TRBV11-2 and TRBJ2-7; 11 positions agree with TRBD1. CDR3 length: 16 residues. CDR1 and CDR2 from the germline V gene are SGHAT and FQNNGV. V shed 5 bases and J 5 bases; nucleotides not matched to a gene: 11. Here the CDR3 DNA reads TGTGCCAGCAGCGCAGACGGGACAGGGGGGTTCCACGAGCAGTACTTC. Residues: CASSADGTGGFHEQYF.

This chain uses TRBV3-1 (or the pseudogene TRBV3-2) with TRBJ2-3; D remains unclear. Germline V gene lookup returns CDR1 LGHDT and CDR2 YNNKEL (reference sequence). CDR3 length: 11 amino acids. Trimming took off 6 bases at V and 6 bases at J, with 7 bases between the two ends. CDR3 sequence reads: CASREMDTQYF. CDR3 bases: TGTGCCAGCAGGGAGATGGATACGCAGTATTTT.